This passage covers 14 T cell receptor beta chains from one sample sequenced in a study of CD8 T cells in ankylosing spondylitis. General study results and limits: What seemed typical of ankylosing spondylitis blood was a TCR beta motif built from fewer than ten highly homologous variants.

These receptors have no known antigen. TCRdb reprocessed the 5' RACE reads via MiXCR and lists one record per CDR3 protein. Of approximately 500,000 distinct CDR3 sequences in the sample, roughly an eighth were seen once. The source material was blood, either unsorted or a sorted T cell fraction (not recorded which). All receptors come from a male donor with ankylosing spondylitis.

This chain links TRBV27 with TRBJ2-1; the match to TRBD1 covers 9 bases. This CDR3 has 16 amino acids. V dropped 3 bases and J dropped 1; count of bases not matched to a gene: 4. CDR1 is MNHEY, CDR2 SMNVEV, per germline (reference sequence). CDR3 bases: TGTGCCAGCAGTTTTGAGGGACAGGGTTCCTACAATGAGCAGTTCTTC. Protein sequence: CASSFEGQGSYNEQFF.

This sequence joins TRBV20-1 and TRBJ1-2, with D perhaps TRBD1 (5 bases). The germline V and J ends were trimmed by 2 bases and 7 bases, with 11 bases remaining between them. The germline CDR1 and CDR2 sequences are DFQATT and SNEGSKA (reference sequence). The CDR3 totals 12 residues. This chain's CDR3 is CSARPGPAGYTF. The CDR3, as DNA: TGCAGTGCTAGACCGGGACCGGCTGGCTACACCTTC.

In its sample, this clonotype was seen many times. The rearrangement uses TRBV4-2 and TRBJ2-3; no firm D call. The CDR3 covers 15 residues. Germline CDR1 is LGHNA and CDR2 is YNFKEQ. V lost 1 base, J lost 0 bases, and 8 bases lay in between. CDR3 residues: CASSQGSGSTDTQYF. As DNA, the CDR3 is TGTGCCAGCAGCCAAGGGTCCGGAAGCACAGATACGCAGTATTTT.

This clonotype was counted many times. The genes are TRBV4-1 and TRBJ1-2; D perhaps matches TRBD1 (5 bases). CDR3 length equals 15 residues. The ends were cut back, 1 base at V and 1 base at J, with 10 bases in the middle. Germline CDR1 and CDR2: MGHRA and YSYEKL. In nucleotides, the CDR3 is TGCGCCAGCAGCCAAGCCATGACAGATAACTATGGCTACACCTTC. Its protein is CASSQAMTDNYGYTF.

V and J are TRBV20-1 and TRBJ2-1; the match to TRBD2 covers 7 bases. V was pared by 1 base and J by 0 bases, with 6 bases of the junction left unmatched. Germline V CDR1 and CDR2: DFQATT, SNEGSKA (reference sequence). This CDR3 has 16 amino acids. This chain's CDR3 is CSARVLGGSSYNEQFF. The CDR3 nucleotides read TGCAGTGCTAGAGTTTTGGGGGGGAGCTCCTACAATGAGCAGTTCTTC.

This clonotype occurred a few times. This sequence joins TRBV5-6 and TRBJ2-5; 8 bases match TRBD1. Unmatched junction bases numbered 2, after V lost 2 bases and J lost 2 bases. The CDR3 runs to 14 residues. In germline, CDR1 is SGHDT, CDR2 YYEEEE. DNA for the CDR3: TGTGCCAGCAGCTTAAGGGACAGGCAAGAGACCCAGTACTTC. This gives the protein CASSLRDRQETQYF.

The gene calls are TRBV6-4 and TRBJ2-1; no clear D. The V and J ends lost 0 bases and 2 bases respectively, with 14 bases between them. The germline V gene encodes CDR1 MRHNA and CDR2 SNTAGT. This CDR3 is built from 17 residues. For the CDR3, the DNA is TGTGCCAGCAGTGACTCAAGGCTGGGCTATCCCTACAATGAGCAGTTCTTC. Protein product: CASSDSRLGYPYNEQFF.

This clonotype showed up just a few times. The CDR3 protein is CASSRFGRTGELFF. CDR3 nucleotide sequence: TGTGCCAGCAGCCGATTCGGTAGAACCGGGGAGCTGTTTTTT. The V and J genes are TRBV7-6 and TRBJ2-2; D not certain. Germline CDR1 reads SGHVS; CDR2 reads FNYEAQ. Trimming took 5 bases from V and 5 from J, leaving 12 bases between them. The CDR3 extends over 14 amino acids.

The table lists this clonotype with a few counts. The rearrangement joins TRBV18 to TRBJ2-1; D gene uncertain. CDR1 is KGHSH and CDR2 is LQKENI in the germline V gene. The ends were cut back, 2 bases at V and 5 bases at J, with 4 bases in the middle. This CDR3 is 12 amino acids long. CDR3: CASSPSDNEQFF. The DNA of the CDR3 is TGTGCCAGCTCACCATCGGACAATGAGCAGTTCTTC.

The rearrangement joins TRBV27 to TRBJ2-6, with TRBD1 matching 10 bases. CDR1 MNHEY and CDR2 SMNVEV come from the germline V gene (reference sequence). CDR3 length: 18 amino acids. The V gene end was trimmed by 10 bases and the J gene end by 0 bases; junction bases not matched to a gene: 12. CDR3 region: CATSPGQGVSSGANVLTF. As DNA, the CDR3 is TGTGCCACCTCCCCCGGACAGGGGGTTTCCTCTGGGGCCAACGTCCTGACTTTC.

This chain uses TRBV5-1 with TRBJ2-3; D unclear. The CDR3 is 15 residues long. Germline V CDR1 and CDR2: SGHRS, YFSETQ. V was trimmed by 4 bases and J by 1 base, leaving 13 bases between them. CDR3 nucleotide sequence: TGCGCCAGCAGCCTTACTTTTGGTGGCACAGATACGCAGTATTTT. It translates to CASSLTFGGTDTQYF.

The rearrangement uses TRBV3-1 and TRBJ1-5, with unresolved D. CDR3 length equals 12 residues. Per germline, CDR1 LGHDT and CDR2 YNNKEL (reference sequence). The V end was cut by 0 bases, the J end by 7 bases, with 4 bases between. The CDR3 spells CASSQENQPQHF. CDR3 in DNA: TGTGCCAGCAGCCAAGAAAACCAGCCCCAGCATTTT.

This clonotype was counted between two and nine times. The chain employs TRBV7-9 and TRBJ1-4; D remains unclear. The V end was cut by 4 bases, the J end by 8 bases, with 11 bases between. The CDR3 consists of 13 residues. Germline CDR1 is SEHNR and CDR2 is FQNEAQ (reference sequence). The CDR3 is CASSSFSVEKLFF. The CDR3 DNA follows: TGTGCCAGCAGCTCCTTTTCGGTAGAAAAACTGTTTTTT.

The chain couples TRBV13 to TRBJ2-5, with 8 bases fitting TRBD2. The CDR3 has 15 residues. V was clipped by 5 bases and J by 5 bases; unmatched bases: 10. Germline CDR1 PRHDT, CDR2 FYEKMQ (reference sequence). The DNA for the CDR3 is TGTGCCAGCAGCACCCGACTAGCGAAGGGGGAGACCCAGTACTTC. As protein: CASSTRLAKGETQYF.